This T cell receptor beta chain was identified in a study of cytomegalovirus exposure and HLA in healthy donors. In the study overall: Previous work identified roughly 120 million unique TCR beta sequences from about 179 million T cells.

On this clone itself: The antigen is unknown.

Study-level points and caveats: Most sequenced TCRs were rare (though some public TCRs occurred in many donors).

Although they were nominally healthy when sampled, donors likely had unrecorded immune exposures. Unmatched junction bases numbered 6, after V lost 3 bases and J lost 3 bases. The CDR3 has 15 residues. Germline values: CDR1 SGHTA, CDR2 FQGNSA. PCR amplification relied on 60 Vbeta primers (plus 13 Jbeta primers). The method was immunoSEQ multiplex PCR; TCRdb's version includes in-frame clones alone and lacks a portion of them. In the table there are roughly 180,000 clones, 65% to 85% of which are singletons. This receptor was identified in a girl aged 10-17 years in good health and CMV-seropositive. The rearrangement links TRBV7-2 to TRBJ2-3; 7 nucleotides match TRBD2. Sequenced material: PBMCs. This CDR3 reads CASSLWRELTDTQYF. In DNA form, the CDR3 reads TGTGCCAGCAGCTTGTGGCGGGAGTTAACAGATACGCAGTATTTT.